This is a list of T cell receptor beta chains from one sample in a study of cytomegalovirus exposure and HLA in healthy donors. Data came from immunoSEQ multiplex PCR; TCRdb stores just in-frame clones and leaves some out. Among around 67,000 clones listed, about 70% were seen once. What was sequenced was PBMCs. The receptors originated from a woman aged 30 to 39 in good health and CMV-seropositive. Each CDR3 is given with its conserved first and last residue. D genes are given only for firm matches. Size tells how often a clone was seen (once, few, many) or the class of an expanded clone, and some rows leave it out.

d_gene	abundance	v_gene	j_gene	CDR3nt	CDR3aa
.	few	TRBV4-2	TRBJ1-4	TGTGCCAGCAAGGAGACAGACACAAATGAAAAACTGTTTTTT	CASKETDTNEKLFF
.	.	TRBV7-2	TRBJ2-1	TGTGCCAGCAGCTTTACTAGTTCTGTCTACAATGAGCAGTTCTTC	CASSFTSSVYNEQFF
TRBD1	.	TRBV5-4	TRBJ2-7	TGTGCCAGCAGCTTCGGGACAGGAGAAGGGTACGAGCAGTACTTC	CASSFGTGEGYEQYF
.	.	TRBV18	TRBJ2-1	TGTGCCAGCTCACCAAAACAGGGTAGTGAGCAGTTCTTC	CASSPKQGSEQFF
.	few	TRBV28	TRBJ2-6	TGTGCCAGCAGTTTCGGGGGGCGGGCCTCTGGGGCCAACGTCCTGACTTTC	CASSFGGRASGANVLTF
TRBD1	.	TRBV25-1	TRBJ1-3	TGTGCCAGCAGTGGGGACAGGCCCTCTGGAAACACCATATATTTT	CASSGDRPSGNTIYF
.	few	TRBV6-5	TRBJ1-5	TGTGCCAGCAGTTACTCGTTTTCCCCCATGAATCAGCCCCAGCATTTT	CASSYSFSPMNQPQHF
.	few	TRBV11-2	TRBJ2-5	TGTGCCAGCAGCTTAATGTCTTTGGGGCCGATGGAGACCCAGTACTTC	CASSLMSLGPMETQYF
TRBD2	.	TRBV11-2	TRBJ2-5	TGTGCCAGCAGCCCGCGGCCGACTAGCGGCCAAGAGACCCAGTACTTC	CASSPRPTSGQETQYF
.	.	TRBV4-1	TRBJ1-5	TGCGCCAGCAGCCCAGTGCCAGGGATTGGTGTTCAGCCCCAGCATTTT	CASSPVPGIGVQPQHF
.	.	TRBV29-1	TRBJ2-7	TGCAGCGTTCGTACCGCGGGCGGTGGCTACGAGCAGTACTTC	CSVRTAGGGYEQYF
TRBD1	.	TRBV6-1	TRBJ1-1	TGTGCCAGCAGTTCGACAGGGGGCACTGAAGCTTTCTTT	CASSSTGGTEAFF
.	.	TRBV30	TRBJ2-7	TGTGCCTGGAGTGCCTCGGGTCGGGGGAATCTGTTCCACGAGCAGTACTTC	CAWSASGRGNLFHEQYF
TRBD2	few	TRBV28	TRBJ2-7	TGTGCCAGCAGTTTATTAGCGGGGGTGGCCTACGAGCAGTACTTC	CASSLLAGVAYEQYF
TRBD2	.	TRBV6-5	TRBJ2-2	TGTGCCAGCTCAGGGACTAGCGGGAGGTCCGGGGAGCTGTTTTTT	CASSGTSGRSGELFF
TRBD2	.	TRBV29-1	TRBJ2-1	TGCAGCGCCGCGGGACTAGCGGGAGGCCGCCTGGGGAATGAGCAGTTCTTC	CSAAGLAGGRLGNEQFF
.	.	TRBV30	TRBJ1-2	TGTGCCTGGAGTATGACCGGGACTCTATTTTACTTC	CAWSMTGTLFYF
.	.	TRBV6-6	TRBJ1-6	TGTGCCAGCGTAAGGAACAGGGTCCTTAATTCACCCCTCCACTTT	CASVRNRVLNSPLHF
TRBD1	few	TRBV28	TRBJ1-5	TGTGCCAGCAGTCGGGCGGACAGGCTCAATCAGCCCCAGCATTTT	CASSRADRLNQPQHF
.	.	TRBV29-1	TRBJ1-1	TGCAGCGCCGAGATGAACACTGAAGCTTTCTTT	CSAEMNTEAFF
.	.	TRBV30	TRBJ1-2	TGTGCCTGGGCCATTCAAACGGGAGGCTACACCTTC	CAWAIQTGGYTF
.	.	TRBV5-6	TRBJ2-3	TGTGCCAGCAGCTTCCCTAGTGGAAGCACAGATACGCAGTATTTT	CASSFPSGSTDTQYF
.	few	TRBV5-1	TRBJ1-4	TGCGCCAGCAGCTTGGGCCAGAATAATGAAAAACTGTTTTTT	CASSLGQNNEKLFF
.	once	TRBV5-1	TRBJ2-7	TGCGCCAGCAGCTTAGAGGGGGCCTACGAGCAGTACTTC	CASSLEGAYEQYF
TRBD1	.	TRBV30	TRBJ1-5	TGTGCCTGGAGTGTTGACAGGGGAAAGCAGCCCCAGCATTTT	CAWSVDRGKQPQHF
.	.	TRBV7-9	TRBJ1-1	TGTGCCAGCAGCTTCCCAGGAACCATGAACACTGAAGCTTTCTTT	CASSFPGTMNTEAFF
.	.	TRBV27	TRBJ2-1	TGTGCCAGCAGTAACAGGGTGGAGCAGTTCTTC	CASSNRVEQFF
TRBD2	.	TRBV25-1	TRBJ2-5	TGTGCCAGCAGGACTAGCGGGCAAGAGACCCAGTACTTC	CASRTSGQETQYF